Following are 11 T cell receptor beta chains from one sample sequenced in a study of blood T cell repertoires in COVID-19. The repertoire was sequenced with immunoSEQ multiplex PCR; TCRdb's copy has only in-frame clones and lacks some. The sample includes 260,000 or so clones, 83% of them seen just once. Sample: peripheral blood. All receptors come from a man older than 75 with acute or convalescent COVID-19.

The chain combines TRBV11-3 with TRBJ2-7; 10 bases line up with TRBD1. Germline-derived CDR1 and CDR2 are SGHNT and YENEEA. The CDR3 runs to 15 residues. Trimming removed 1 base from V and 1 base from J; junction bases left unmatched: 1. Here the CDR3 DNA reads TGTGCCAGCAGCTTAGGGACAGGGGGTTCCTACGAGCAGTACTTC. Amino acid sequence: CASSLGTGGSYEQYF.

The V call is TRBV5-1, the J call TRBJ2-2; 13 nucleotides match TRBD2. The germline CDR1 and CDR2 sequences are SGHRS and YFSETQ. The CDR3 runs 16 residues. Trimming took 4 bases from V and 3 from J; bases not matched to a gene: 3. CDR3 sequence reads: CASSPGTSGDTGELFF. Here the CDR3 DNA reads TGCGCCAGCAGCCCCGGGACTAGCGGGGACACCGGGGAGCTGTTTTTT.

The genes are TRBV18 and TRBJ1-5; D unresolved. The CDR3 sequence is 15 residues long. The germline V gene has CDR1 KGHSH and CDR2 LQKENI. Trimming took off 3 bases at V and 0 bases at J, with 9 bases between the two ends. The chain's CDR3 is CASSPGQISNQPQHF. CDR3 nucleotide sequence: TGTGCCAGCTCACCTGGGCAGATTAGCAATCAGCCCCAGCATTTT.

The V gene is TRBV18, the J gene TRBJ1-4; tentative D call: TRBD1 (5 bases). Germline V lookup: CDR1 KGHSH, CDR2 LQKENI. Trimming left V 6 bases short and J 7 bases short, with 15 bases between. This CDR3 has 14 residues. CDR3 loop: CASSTVGVAEKLFF. CDR3 nucleotides: TGTGCCAGCTCGACAGTTGGGGTAGCTGAAAAACTGTTTTTT.

The chain employs TRBV27 and TRBJ2-5; TRBD1 agrees at 7 bases. The CDR3 contains 15 residues. V shed 4 bases and J 6 bases; nucleotides not matched to a gene: 11. Germline loops: CDR1 MNHEY, CDR2 SMNVEV (reference sequence). This CDR3 is CASSSGQVGVQTQYF. The CDR3, as DNA: TGTGCCAGCAGTTCCGGACAGGTCGGCGTTCAGACCCAGTACTTC.

The chain joins TRBV3-1 (or the pseudogene TRBV3-2) to TRBJ1-2, with TRBD1 matching 9 bases. This CDR3 spans 16 amino acids. V was pared by 1 base and J by 7 bases, with 10 bases of the junction left unmatched. Germline lookup yields CDR1 LGHDT and CDR2 YNNKEL (reference sequence). The CDR3: CASSQAGRDREGGYTF. Written as DNA, the CDR3 is TGTGCCAGCAGCCAAGCTGGCCGGGACAGGGAAGGTGGCTACACCTTC.

This chain joins TRBV15 and TRBJ2-3, with 8 bases fitting TRBD2. V lost 6 bases and J lost 0; bases outside the gene matches: 14. Germline V gene sequence: CDR1 LNHNV, CDR2 YYDKDF (reference sequence). The length of the CDR3 is 18 residues. The CDR3 DNA reads TGTGCCACCAGGAGCGGGGCTAGCGGGCCCCCTAGCACAGATACGCAGTATTTT. The encoded protein is CATRSGASGPPSTDTQYF.

This chain uses TRBV19 with TRBJ1-6, with unresolved D. The germline V gene has CDR1 LNHDA and CDR2 SQIVND (reference sequence). The CDR3 has 12 residues. V was clipped by 3 bases and J by 8 bases, with 5 bases between them. CDR3 coding DNA: TGTGCCAGTAGTATCGTCGATTCACCCCTCCACTTT. As protein: CASSIVDSPLHF.

In its sample, this clone was seen a few times. This chain links TRBV6-5 with TRBJ1-6; D may be TRBD1 (5 bases). Germline assignment: CDR1 MNHEY and CDR2 SVGAGI. The V end was cut by 2 bases, the J end by 10 bases, with 9 bases between. This CDR3 has 13 amino acids. Written as DNA, the CDR3 is TGTGCCAGCAGTTACGGGGCTGACTCACCCCTCCACTTT. Amino acids: CASSYGADSPLHF.

This clone was counted a few times. This chain uses TRBV9 with TRBJ2-5; the D gene is possibly TRBD2 (5 bases). CDR1 SGDLS and CDR2 YYNGEE come from the germline V gene. This CDR3 comprises 14 residues. V lost 4 bases to trimming and J lost 2 bases, with 12 bases between them. CDR3 coding DNA: TGTGCCAGCAGCCCAAATCGGGGTCAAGAGACCCAGTACTTC. Its translation: CASSPNRGQETQYF.

CDR3 protein: CASSLAYEQGNSYNEQFF. DNA of the CDR3: TGTGCCAGCAGCTTAGCCTATGAGCAGGGCAACTCCTACAATGAGCAGTTCTTC. The chain is built from TRBV7-9 and TRBJ2-1, with TRBD1 as a possible D gene (5 bases). This CDR3 contains 18 residues. V was shortened by 0 bases and J by 0 bases, with 15 bases between the two germline ends. Germline assignment: CDR1 SEHNR and CDR2 FQNEAQ (reference sequence).